A selection of T cell receptor beta chains follows, all from one sample in a study of sequential checkpoint blockade in melanoma. Here immunoSEQ multiplex PCR was the method, and the copy in TCRdb shows in-frame clones only, minus some. This sample has under 45,000 clones; 70% to 90% occur once, and the top ten carry roughly 6%. The sample in question was CD8+ T cells sorted from blood (inferred from file names), obtained from a patient given nivolumab and ipilimumab in sequence. These TCRs come from a human donor with melanoma. Both conserved end residues are part of each CDR3. Each record gives: clone size, J gene, V gene, CDR3 length, D gene, CDR3 DNA, CDR3 protein. A D gene is named only where the DNA matches it firmly. Clone size is given for some rows only: seen once, a few or many times, or a class if the clone is expanded.

>NA|TRBJ2-7|TRBV5-4|14|NA
TGTGCCAGCAGTCGGGATCAGACCATCTACGAGCAGTACTTC
CASSRDQTIYEQYF
>NA|TRBJ1-1|TRBV7-6|15|TRBD1
TGTGCCAGCAGCCCGTGGACAGGGGATAACGCTGAAGCTTTCTTT
CASSPWTGDNAEAFF
>NA|TRBJ1-5|TRBV18|15|NA
TGTGCCAGCTCACCAACACAAGGACAGCTAGGGCCCCAGCATTTT
CASSPTQGQLGPQHF
>NA|TRBJ2-2|TRBV27|16|TRBD2
TGTGCCAGCAGACCCCGTGGCGGGGGGGCAGCCGGGGAGCTGTTTTTT
CASRPRGGGAAGELFF
>NA|TRBJ1-4|TRBV6-1|15|TRBD1
TGTGCCAGCAGTTCGCACACAGGGGGTAGAGAAAAACTGTTTTTT
CASSSHTGGREKLFF
>NA|TRBJ1-2|TRBV2|14|NA
TGTGCCAGCAGCACCGATAGCGCTCTCTATGGCTACACCTTC
CASSTDSALYGYTF
>few|TRBJ1-1|TRBV19|13|TRBD1
TGTGCCAGTAGGACAGGGGTTTCTACTGAAGCTTTCTTT
CASRTGVSTEAFF
>NA|TRBJ2-7|TRBV18|15|TRBD2
TGTGCCAGCTCACCACCGGCTAGCGGGTACTACGAGCAGTACTTC
CASSPPASGYYEQYF
>NA|TRBJ2-7|TRBV5-4|15|TRBD1
TGTGCCAGCAGCTCAGCCGGGACAGGTTCTCGCGAGCAGTACTTC
CASSSAGTGSREQYF
>NA|TRBJ2-3|TRBV7-6|13|TRBD2
TGTGCCAGCAGCTCGGGGGGTACAGATACGCAGTATTTT
CASSSGGTDTQYF
>NA|TRBJ1-1|TRBV5-1|14|TRBD1
TGCGCCAGCAGCTTAATCGGACAGGACACTGAAGCTTTCTTT
CASSLIGQDTEAFF